This T cell receptor (beta chain) was documented in a study of blood T cell repertoires in COVID-19. The CDR3 has 13 amino acids. V lost 4 bases to trimming and J lost 5 bases; unmatched junction nucleotides: 4. Per the germline V gene, CDR1 is SGHRS and CDR2 is YFSETQ. The Seattle patients joined while their infection was active and were tracked longitudinally afterward. Measured with immunoSEQ multiplex PCR; TCRdb has only the in-frame clones, and not every one. The table records about 370,000 clones, around 87% of them present only once. The rearrangement links TRBV5-1 to TRBJ2-3, with 7 bases matching TRBD1. Specimen: peripheral blood. The TCR was taken from a woman aged 30 to 39 with COVID-19, enrolled during active disease. The CDR3 DNA sequence: TGCGCCAGCAGCGCAGGACAGGTAGATACGCAGTATTTT. Its translation: CASSAGQVDTQYF.